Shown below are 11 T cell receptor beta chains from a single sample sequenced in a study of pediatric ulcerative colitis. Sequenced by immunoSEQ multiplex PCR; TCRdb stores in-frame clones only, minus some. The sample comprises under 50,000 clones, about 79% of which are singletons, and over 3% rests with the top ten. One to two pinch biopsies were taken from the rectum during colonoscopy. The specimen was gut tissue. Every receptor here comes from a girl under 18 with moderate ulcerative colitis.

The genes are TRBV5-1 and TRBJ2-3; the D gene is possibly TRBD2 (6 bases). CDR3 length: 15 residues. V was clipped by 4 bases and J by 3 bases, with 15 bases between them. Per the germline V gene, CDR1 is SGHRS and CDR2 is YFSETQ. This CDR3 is CASSGYTTRTDTQYF. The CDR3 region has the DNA TGCGCCAGCAGCGGATACACGACTAGGACAGATACGCAGTATTTT.

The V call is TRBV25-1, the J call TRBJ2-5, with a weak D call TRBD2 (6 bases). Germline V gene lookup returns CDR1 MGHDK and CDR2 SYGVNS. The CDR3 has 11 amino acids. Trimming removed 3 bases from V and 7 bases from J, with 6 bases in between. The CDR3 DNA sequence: TGTGCCAGCAGTGAGGGGGGGACCCAGTACTTC. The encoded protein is CASSEGGTQYF.

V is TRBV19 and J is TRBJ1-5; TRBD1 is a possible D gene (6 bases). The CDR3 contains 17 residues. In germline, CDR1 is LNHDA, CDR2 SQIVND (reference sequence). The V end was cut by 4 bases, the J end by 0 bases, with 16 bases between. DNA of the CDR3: TGTGCCAGTAGTACCTCCTGGGACACCTATAGCAATCAGCCCCAGCATTTT. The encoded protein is CASSTSWDTYSNQPQHF.

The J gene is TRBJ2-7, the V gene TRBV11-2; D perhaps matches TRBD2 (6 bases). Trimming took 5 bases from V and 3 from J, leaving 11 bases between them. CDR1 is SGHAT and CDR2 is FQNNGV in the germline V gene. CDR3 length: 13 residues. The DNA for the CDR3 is TGTGCCAGCAGCCCGACTAGAAACTACGAGCAGTACTTC. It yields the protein CASSPTRNYEQYF.

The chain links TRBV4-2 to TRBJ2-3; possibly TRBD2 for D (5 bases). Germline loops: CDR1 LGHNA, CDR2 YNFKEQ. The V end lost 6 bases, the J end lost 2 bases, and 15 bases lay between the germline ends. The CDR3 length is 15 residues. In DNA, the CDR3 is TGTGCCAGCAGTCGAGAACCTAGCTCCACAGATACGCAGTATTTT. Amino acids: CASSREPSSTDTQYF.

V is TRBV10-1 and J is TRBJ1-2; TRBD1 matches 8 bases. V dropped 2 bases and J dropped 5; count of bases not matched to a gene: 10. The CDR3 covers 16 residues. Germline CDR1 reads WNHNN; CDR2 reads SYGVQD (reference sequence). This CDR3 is CASSEVRQGALYGYTF. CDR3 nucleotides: TGCGCCAGCAGTGAGGTTAGGCAGGGGGCGTTGTATGGCTACACCTTC.

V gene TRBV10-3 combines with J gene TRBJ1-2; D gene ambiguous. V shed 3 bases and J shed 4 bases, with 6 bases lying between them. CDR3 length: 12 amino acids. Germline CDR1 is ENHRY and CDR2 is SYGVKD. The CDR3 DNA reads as TGTGCCATCAGTGACCAGAGCTATGGCTACACCTTC. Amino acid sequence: CAISDQSYGYTF.

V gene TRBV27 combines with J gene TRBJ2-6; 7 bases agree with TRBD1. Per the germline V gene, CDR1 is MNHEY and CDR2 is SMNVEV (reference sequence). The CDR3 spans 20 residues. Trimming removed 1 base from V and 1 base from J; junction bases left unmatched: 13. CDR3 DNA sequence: TGTGCCAGCAGTTTATTGAGTCTAGGGACAGCCGAATCTGGGGCCAACGTCCTGACTTTC. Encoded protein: CASSLLSLGTAESGANVLTF.

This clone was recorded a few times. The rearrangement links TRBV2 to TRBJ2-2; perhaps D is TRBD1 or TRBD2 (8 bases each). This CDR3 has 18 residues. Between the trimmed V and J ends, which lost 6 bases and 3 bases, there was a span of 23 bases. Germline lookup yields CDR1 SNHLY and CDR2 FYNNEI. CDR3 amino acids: CASSGQGWISGDTGELFF. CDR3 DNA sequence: TGTGCCAGCAGCGGACAGGGATGGATTAGCGGGGACACCGGGGAGCTGTTTTTT.

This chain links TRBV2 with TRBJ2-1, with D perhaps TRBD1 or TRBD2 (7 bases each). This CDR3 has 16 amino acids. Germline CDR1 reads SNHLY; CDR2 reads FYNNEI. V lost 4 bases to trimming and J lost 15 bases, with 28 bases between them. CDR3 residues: CASSGSKGGGDSYRFF. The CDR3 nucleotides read TGTGCCAGCAGTGGGAGCAAGGGAGGGGGCGACAGCTACAGGTTCTTC.

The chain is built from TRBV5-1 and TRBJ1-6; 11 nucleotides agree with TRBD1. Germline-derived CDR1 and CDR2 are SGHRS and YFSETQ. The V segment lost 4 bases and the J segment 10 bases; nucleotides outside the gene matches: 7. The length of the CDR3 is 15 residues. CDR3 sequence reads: CASSQKGQGGSPLHF. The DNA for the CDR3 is TGCGCCAGCAGCCAAAAGGGACAGGGGGGGTCACCCCTCCACTTT.